This TCR beta chain is from a study of Graves' ophthalmopathy and Graves' hyperthyroidism. Study results and caveats: A classifier, a 13-signature model, separated ophthalmopathy from stable hyperthyroidism with approximately 88% sensitivity and 75% to 82% specificity.

Per the germline V gene, CDR1 is DFQATT and CDR2 is SNEGSKA (reference sequence). V lost 3 bases to trimming and J lost 10 bases; unmatched junction nucleotides: 6. This CDR3 spans 11 amino acids. A remark on this clonotype: Its specificity is not known.

Diagnosis was based on clinical symptoms, serum thyroxine, TRAb, thyroid ultrasound and orbital computed tomography. Beta-chain TCR CDR3 regions were amplified from RNA transcripts. The library came from an HTBI-primed first-round RT-PCR and a second-round multiplex PCR. Each CDR3 protein is one row after TCRdb ran MiXCR on the multiplex PCR reads. The repertoire holds around 660,000 distinct CDR3 sequences, with about 40% as singletons. Sample: peripheral blood. The receptor was isolated from an adult man with Graves' ophthalmopathy. This sequence joins TRBV20-1 and TRBJ2-7; 7 bases are shared with TRBD2. CDR3 protein: CSARLAGVQYF. Written as DNA, the CDR3 is TGCAGTGCTAGGTTGGCGGGAGTTCAGTACTTC.